This TCR beta chain stems from a study of spatial heterogeneity in lung cancer. The wider study: Detection consistently captured more beta-chain sequences than alpha-chain sequences. The average appearance count of each unique TCR and UMI combination in raw reads was more than ten.

From germline, CDR1 is GTSNPN and CDR2 SVGIG (reference sequence). This CDR3 is 13 amino acids long. TCRdb processed the 5' RACE reads anew with MiXCR; each CDR3 protein has one entry. The table lists about 8,500 distinct CDR3 sequences, less than 9% of them singletons. This clonotype was observed many times. The antigen remains undetermined. Regarding the study as a whole: Detection of ubiquitous tumor TCRs in blood was higher at resection than follow-up.

Time point in this sample: sample taken at primary tumor resection. From tumor, nontumor lung or frozen PBMC, whole RNA was taken unsorted for sequencing. Samples came from 65 to 75 TRACERx patients with untreated early-stage lung cancer. This specimen was PBMCs, taken at surgery. This TCR derives from a female donor with early-stage non-small cell lung cancer. This chain uses TRBV30 with TRBJ2-6; D is uncertain. CDR3 bases: TGTGCTGAACTTACCTCTGGGGCCAACGTCCTGACTTTC. Residues: CAELTSGANVLTF.